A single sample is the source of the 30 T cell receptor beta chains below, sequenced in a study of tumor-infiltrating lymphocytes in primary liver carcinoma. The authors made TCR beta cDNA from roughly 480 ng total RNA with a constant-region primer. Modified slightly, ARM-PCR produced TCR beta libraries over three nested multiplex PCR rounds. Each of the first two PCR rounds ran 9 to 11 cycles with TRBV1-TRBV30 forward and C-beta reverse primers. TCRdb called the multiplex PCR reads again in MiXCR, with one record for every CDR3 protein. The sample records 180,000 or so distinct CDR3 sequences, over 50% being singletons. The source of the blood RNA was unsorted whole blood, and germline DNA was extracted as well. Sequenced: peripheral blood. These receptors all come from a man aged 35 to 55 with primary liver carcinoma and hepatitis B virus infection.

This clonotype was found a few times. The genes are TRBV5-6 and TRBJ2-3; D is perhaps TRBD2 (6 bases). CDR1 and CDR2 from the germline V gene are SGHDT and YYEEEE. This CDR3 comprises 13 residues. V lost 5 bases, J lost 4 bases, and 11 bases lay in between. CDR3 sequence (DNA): TGTGCCAGCAGATGGGAGGAGGCAGATACGCAGTATTTT. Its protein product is CASRWEEADTQYF.

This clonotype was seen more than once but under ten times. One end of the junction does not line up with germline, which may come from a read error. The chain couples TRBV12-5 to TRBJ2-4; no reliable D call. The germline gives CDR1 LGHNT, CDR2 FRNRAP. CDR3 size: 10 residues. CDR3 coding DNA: TGTGCTAGTGGCCCCCCGCACATGTTCTTC. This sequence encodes CASGPPHMFF.

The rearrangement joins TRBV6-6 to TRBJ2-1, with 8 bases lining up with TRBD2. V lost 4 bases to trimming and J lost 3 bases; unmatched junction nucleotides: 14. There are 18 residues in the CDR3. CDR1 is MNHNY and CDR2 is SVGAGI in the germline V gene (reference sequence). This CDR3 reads CASSLRTSIGVFYNEQFF. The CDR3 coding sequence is TGTGCCAGCAGTTTACGGACTAGCATTGGGGTCTTCTACAATGAGCAGTTCTTC.

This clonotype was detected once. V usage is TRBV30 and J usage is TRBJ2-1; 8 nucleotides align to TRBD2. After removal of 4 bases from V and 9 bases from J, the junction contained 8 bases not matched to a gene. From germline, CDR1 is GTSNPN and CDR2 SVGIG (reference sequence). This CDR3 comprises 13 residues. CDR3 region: CAWTQSGGIEQFF. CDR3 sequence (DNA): TGTGCCTGGACCCAGAGCGGGGGTATTGAGCAGTTCTTC.

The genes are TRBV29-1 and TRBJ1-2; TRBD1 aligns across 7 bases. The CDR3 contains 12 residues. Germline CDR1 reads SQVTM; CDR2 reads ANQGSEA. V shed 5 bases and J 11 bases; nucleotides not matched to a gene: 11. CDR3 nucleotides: TGCAGCGTTCGGGACAGTGCCCTTCTTTACACCTTC. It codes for CSVRDSALLYTF.

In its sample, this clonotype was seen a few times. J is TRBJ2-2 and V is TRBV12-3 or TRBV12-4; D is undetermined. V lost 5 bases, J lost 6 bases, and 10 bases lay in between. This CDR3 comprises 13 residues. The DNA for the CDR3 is TGTGCCAGCAGTCCCCGGTCGGCCGGGGAGCTGTTTTTT. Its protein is CASSPRSAGELFF.

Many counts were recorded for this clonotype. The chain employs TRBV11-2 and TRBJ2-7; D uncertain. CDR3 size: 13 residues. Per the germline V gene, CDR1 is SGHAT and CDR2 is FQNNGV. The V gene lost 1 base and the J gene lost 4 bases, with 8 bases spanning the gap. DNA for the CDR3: TGTGCCAGCAGCTTAGGGCCTCCATACGAGCAGTACTTC. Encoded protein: CASSLGPPYEQYF.

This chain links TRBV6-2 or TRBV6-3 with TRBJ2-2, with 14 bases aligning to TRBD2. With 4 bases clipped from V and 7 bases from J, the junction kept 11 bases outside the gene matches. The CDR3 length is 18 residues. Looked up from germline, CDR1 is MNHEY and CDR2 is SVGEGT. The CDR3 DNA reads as TGTGCCAGCAGTTCCGCGACTAGCGGGAGGGCCTATGTCGGGGAGCTGTTTTTT. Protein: CASSSATSGRAYVGELFF.

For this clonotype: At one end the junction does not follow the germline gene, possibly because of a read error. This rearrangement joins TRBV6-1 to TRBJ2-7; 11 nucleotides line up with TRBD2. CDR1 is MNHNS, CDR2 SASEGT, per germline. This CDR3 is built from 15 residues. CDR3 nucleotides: TGTGCCAGCAGTGAACGAACTAGCGGGAGTTACGAGGAGTATTTC. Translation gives CASSERTSGSYEEYF.

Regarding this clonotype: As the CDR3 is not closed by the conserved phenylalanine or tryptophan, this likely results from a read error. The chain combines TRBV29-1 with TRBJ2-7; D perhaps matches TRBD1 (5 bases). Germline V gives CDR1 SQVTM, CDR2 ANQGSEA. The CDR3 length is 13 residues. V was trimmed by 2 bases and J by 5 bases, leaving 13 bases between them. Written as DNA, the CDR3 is TGCAGCGTTGAAAAGGGGTTAGGGGACGAGCAGTACTTA. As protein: CSVEKGLGDEQYL.

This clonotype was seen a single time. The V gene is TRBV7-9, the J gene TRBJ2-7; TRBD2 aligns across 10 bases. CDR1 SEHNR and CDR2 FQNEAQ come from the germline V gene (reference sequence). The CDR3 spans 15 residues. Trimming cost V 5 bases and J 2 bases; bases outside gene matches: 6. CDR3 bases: TGTGCCAGCAGCCCAGGGACTAGCGCTACCTACGAGCAGTACTTC. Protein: CASSPGTSATYEQYF. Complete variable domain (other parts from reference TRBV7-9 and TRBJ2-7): DTGVSQNPRHKITKRGQNVTFRCDPISEHNRLYWYRQTLGQGPEFLTYFQNEAQLEKSRLLSDRFSAERPKGSFSTLEIQRTEQGDSAMYLCASSPGTSATYEQYFGPGTRLTVT.

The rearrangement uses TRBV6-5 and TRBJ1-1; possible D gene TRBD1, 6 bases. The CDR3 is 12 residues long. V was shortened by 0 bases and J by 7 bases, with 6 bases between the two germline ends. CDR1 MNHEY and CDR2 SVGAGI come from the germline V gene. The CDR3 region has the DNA TGTGCCAGCAGTTACTCGGACAGTGAAGCTTTCTTT. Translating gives CASSYSDSEAFF.

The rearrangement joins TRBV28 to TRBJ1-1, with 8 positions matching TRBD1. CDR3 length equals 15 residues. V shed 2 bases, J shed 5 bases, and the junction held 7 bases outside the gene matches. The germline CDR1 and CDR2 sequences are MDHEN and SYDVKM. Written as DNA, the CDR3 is TGTGCCAGCAGTTTAGACAGGGGAAATGGGACTGAAGCTTTCTTT. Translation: CASSLDRGNGTEAFF.

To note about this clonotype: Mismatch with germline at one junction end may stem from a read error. The CDR3: CANSPGAAYGTQYF. DNA for the CDR3: TGTGCCAACAGCCCCGGGGCAGCGTATGGTACCCAGTACTTC. The chain uses TRBV11-3 and TRBJ2-5; D is tentatively TRBD1 or TRBD2 (5 bases each). This CDR3 has 14 residues. Germline V lookup: CDR1 SGHNT, CDR2 YENEEA.

CDR3 sequence (DNA): TGCAGCGTTGAAGGCCCTACAGGGAACAATGAGCAGTTCTTC. Translated: CSVEGPTGNNEQFF. The chain is built from TRBV29-1 and TRBJ2-1, with D possibly being TRBD1 (6 bases). Germline V gives CDR1 SQVTM, CDR2 ANQGSEA. The V end lost 1 base, the J end lost 5 bases, and 12 bases lay between the germline ends. CDR3 length equals 14 residues.

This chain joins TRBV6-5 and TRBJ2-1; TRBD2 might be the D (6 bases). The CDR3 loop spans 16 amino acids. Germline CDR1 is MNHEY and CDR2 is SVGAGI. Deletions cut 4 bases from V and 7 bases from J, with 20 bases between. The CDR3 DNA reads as TGTGCCAGCAGTTCCCCAGTGGGAGGCCTCAAAAATGAGCAGTTCTTC. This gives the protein CASSSPVGGLKNEQFF.

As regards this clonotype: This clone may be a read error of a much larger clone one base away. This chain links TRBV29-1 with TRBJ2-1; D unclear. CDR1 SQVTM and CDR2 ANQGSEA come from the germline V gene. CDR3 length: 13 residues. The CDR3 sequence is CNVDGNSYNEQFF. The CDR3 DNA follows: TGCAACGTTGACGGTAACTCCTACAATGAGCAGTTCTTC.

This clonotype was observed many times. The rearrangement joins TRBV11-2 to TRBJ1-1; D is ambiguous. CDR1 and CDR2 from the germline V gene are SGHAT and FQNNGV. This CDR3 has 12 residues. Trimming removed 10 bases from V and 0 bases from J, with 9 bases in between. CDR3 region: CATNQVNTEAFF. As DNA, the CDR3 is TGTGCCACCAACCAGGTGAACACTGAAGCTTTCTTT.

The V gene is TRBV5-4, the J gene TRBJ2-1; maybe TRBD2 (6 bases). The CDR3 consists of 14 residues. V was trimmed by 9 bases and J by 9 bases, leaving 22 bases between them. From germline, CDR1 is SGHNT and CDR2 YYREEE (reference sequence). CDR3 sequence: CATAPHSGVVEQFF. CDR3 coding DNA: TGTGCCACAGCACCCCACTCGGGGGTCGTTGAGCAGTTCTTC. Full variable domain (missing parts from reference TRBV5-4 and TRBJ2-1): ETGVTQSPTHLIKTRGQQVTLRCSSQSGHNTVSWYQQALGQGPQFIFQYYREEENGRGNFPPRFSGLQFPNYSSELNVNALELDDSALYLCATAPHSGVVEQFFGPGTRLTVL.

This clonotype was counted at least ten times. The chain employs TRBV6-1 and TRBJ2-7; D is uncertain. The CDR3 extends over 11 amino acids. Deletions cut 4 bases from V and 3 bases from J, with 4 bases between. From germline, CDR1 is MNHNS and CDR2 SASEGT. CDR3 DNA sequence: TGTGCCAGCAGTGTCGACTACGAGCAGTACTTC. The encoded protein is CASSVDYEQYF.

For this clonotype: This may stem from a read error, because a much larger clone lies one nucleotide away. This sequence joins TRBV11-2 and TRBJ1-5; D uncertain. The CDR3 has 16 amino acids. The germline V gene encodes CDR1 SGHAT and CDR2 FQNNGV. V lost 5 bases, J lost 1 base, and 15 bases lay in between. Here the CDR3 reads CASSAGSPGSNQPQHF. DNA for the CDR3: TGTGCCAGCAGCGCGGGGTCCCCGGGGAGCAATCAGCCCCAGCATTTT.

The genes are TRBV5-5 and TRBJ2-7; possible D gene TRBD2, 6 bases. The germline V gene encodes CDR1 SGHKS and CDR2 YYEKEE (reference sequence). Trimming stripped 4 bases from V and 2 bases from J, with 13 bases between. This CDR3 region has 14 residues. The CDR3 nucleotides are TGTGCCAGCAGCAAGGGACTTATGGCCTACGAGCAGTACTTC. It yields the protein CASSKGLMAYEQYF. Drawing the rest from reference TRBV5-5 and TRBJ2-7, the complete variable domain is DAGVTQSPTHLIKTRGQQVTLRCSPISGHKSVSWYQQVLGQGPQFIFQYYEKEERGRGNFPDRFSARQFPNYSSELNVNALLLGDSALYLCASSKGLMAYEQYFGPGTRLTVT.

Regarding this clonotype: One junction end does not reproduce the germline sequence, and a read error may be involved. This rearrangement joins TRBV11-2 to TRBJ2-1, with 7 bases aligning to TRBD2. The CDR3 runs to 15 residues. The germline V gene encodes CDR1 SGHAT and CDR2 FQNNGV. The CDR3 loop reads CASSSGLTGVGEQFF. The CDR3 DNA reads TGTGCCAGTAGCTCGGGACTAACGGGAGTGGGTGAGCAGTTCTTC.

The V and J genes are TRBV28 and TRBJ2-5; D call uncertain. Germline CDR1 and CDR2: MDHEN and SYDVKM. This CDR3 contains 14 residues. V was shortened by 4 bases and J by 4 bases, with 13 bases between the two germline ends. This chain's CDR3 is CASSSRAVGETQYF. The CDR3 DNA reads TGTGCCAGCAGTTCACGCGCCGTCGGAGAGACCCAGTACTTC. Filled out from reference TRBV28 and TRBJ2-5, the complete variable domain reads DVKVTQSSRYLVKRTGEKVFLECVQDMDHENMFWYRQDPGLGLRLIYFSYDVKMKEKGDIPEGYSVSREKKERFSLILESASTNQTSMYLCASSSRAVGETQYFGPGTRLLVL.

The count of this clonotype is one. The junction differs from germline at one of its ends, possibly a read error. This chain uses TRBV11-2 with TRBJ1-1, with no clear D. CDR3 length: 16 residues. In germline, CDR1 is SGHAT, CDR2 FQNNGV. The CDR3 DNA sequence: TGTGCCAGCAGCCAAGACTTGGTGGCGGCACTCACTGAAGCTTTCTTC. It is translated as CASSQDLVAALTEAFF. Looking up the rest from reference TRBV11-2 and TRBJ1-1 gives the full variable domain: EAGVAQSPRYKIIEKRQSVAFWCNPISGHATLYWYQQILGQGPKLLIQFQNNGVVDDSQLPKDRFSAERLKGVDSTLKIQPAKLEDSAVYLCASSQDLVAALTEAFFGQGTRLTVV.

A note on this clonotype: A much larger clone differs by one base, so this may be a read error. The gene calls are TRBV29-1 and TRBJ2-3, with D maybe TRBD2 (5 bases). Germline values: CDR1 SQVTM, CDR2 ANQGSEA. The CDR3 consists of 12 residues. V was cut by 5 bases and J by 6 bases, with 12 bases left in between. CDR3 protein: CSVKRGHDTQYF. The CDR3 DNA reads TGCAGCGTTAAACGCGGGCACGATACGCAGTATTTT.

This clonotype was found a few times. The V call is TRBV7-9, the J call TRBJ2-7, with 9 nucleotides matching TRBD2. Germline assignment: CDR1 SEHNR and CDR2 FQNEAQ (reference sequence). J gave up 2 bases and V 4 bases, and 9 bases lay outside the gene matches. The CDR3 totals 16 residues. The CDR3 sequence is CASSSVSGRGPYEQYF. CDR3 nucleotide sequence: TGTGCCAGCAGCTCGGTTAGCGGGAGAGGCCCCTACGAGCAGTACTTC.

The CDR3 nucleotides read TGTGCCTGGAGTGAGCAGGGGGGAAAACTGTTTTTT. Amino acids: CAWSEQGGKLFF. The chain joins TRBV30 to TRBJ1-4; TRBD1 matches at 7 bases. CDR1 GTSNPN and CDR2 SVGIG come from the germline V gene (reference sequence). After removal of 1 base from V and 10 bases from J, the junction contained 3 bases not matched to a gene. This CDR3 comprises 12 residues.

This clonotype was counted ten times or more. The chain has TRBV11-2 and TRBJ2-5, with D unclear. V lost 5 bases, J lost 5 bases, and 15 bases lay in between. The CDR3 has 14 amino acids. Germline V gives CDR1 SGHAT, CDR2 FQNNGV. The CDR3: CASSGVESGETQYF. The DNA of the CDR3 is TGTGCCAGCAGCGGAGTCGAGAGTGGGGAGACCCAGTACTTC.

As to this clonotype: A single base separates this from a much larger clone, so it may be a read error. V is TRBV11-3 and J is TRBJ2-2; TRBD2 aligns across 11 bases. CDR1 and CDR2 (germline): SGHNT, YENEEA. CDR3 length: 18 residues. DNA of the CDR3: TGTGCCAGCAGCCAGCCCACTAGCGGGAGAGGGAACACCGAGGAGCTGTTTTTT. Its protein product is CASSQPTSGRGNTEELFF.